This T cell receptor (beta chain) was identified in a study of CD4 T cell repertoires in COVID-19. Trimming removed 8 bases from V and 6 bases from J; junction bases left unmatched: 15. The CDR3 is 15 residues long. Germline values: CDR1 SGHVS, CDR2 FNYEAQ. This clone occurred a few times. Assay used: immunoSEQ multiplex PCR; TCRdb lists only in-frame clones, some missing. Of several thousand clones in the sample, approximately 80% are singletons; the top ten hold 2% to 2.5%. The memory T cells were sequenced right after ex vivo isolation, without culture. Material: effector memory CD4+ T cells from blood, obtained before the COVID-19 pandemic. This chain joins TRBV7-6 and TRBJ1-2, with TRBD1 matching 7 bases. This receptor was obtained from a human donor who had COVID-19. CDR3 nucleotides: TGTGCCAGCGCCCCCGGGACAGTCGGGAACGATGGCTACACCTTC. This translates into CASAPGTVGNDGYTF.